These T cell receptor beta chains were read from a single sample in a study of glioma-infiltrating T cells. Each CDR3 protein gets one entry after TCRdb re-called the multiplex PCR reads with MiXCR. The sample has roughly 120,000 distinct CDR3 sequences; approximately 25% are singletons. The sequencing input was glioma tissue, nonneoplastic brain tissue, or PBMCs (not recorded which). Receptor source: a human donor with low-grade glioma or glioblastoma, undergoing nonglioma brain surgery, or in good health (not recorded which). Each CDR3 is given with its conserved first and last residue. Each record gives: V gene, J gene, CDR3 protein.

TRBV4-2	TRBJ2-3	CASSHSTDTQYF
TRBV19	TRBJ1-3	CASKQGAISSGNTIYF
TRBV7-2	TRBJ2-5	CASSQQGAQETQYF
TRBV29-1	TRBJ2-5	CSARRGQETQYF
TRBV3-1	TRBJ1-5	CASSYTGESNQPQHF
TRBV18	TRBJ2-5	CASSPLNQETQYF
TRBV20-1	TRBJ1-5	CSARDPTGLGVPQHF
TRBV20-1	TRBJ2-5	CSASDTGVETQYF
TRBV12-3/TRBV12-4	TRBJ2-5	CASSSVGPETQYF
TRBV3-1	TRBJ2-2	CASSQDHRQASGELFF
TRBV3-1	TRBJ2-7	CASSQGITPIPYEQYF
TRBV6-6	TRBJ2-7	CASSYDGSLSYEQYF
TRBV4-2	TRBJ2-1	CASSRQPDTSGNEQFF
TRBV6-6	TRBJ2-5	CASSYTVTSSIEAQYF
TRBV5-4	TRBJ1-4	CASSHPGEEKLFF
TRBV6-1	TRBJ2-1	CASTTGTRVNNEQFF
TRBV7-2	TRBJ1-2	CASSLRGGGNTNYGYTF
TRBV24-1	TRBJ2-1	CAAGDLKRTGGHNEQSF
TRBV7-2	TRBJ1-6	CASSPKRFSYNSPLHF
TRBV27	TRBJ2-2	CASSLSPSGSTGELFF
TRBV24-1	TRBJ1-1	CATRDSTEAFF
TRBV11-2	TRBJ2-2	CASSPFRGANTGELFF
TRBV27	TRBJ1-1	CASSVRASNTEAFF
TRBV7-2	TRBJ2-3	CASSLYTDTQYF
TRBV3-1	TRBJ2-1	CASSQLGERVQFF
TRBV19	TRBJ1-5	CASSRDRGEDQPQHF
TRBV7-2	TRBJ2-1	CASSLPPGSSYNEQFF
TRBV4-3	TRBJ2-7	CASSQVYGGSPYEQYF
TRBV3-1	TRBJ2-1	CASSPRIGTPKGLEQFF
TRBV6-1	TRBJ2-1	CASSGRTGDNEQFF
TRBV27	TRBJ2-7	CASSPLLRVAASDYEQYF
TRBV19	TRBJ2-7	CASSIGSGYEQYF
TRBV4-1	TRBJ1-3	CASSNNYSGNTIYF
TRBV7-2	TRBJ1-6	CASSKRPGGNSPLHF
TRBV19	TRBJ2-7	CASSLKAFYYEQYF
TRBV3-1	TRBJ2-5	CASSLYGQGQETQYF
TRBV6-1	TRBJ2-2	CASSPRRQTGELFF
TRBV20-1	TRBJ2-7	CSARLADEQYF
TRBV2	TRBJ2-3	CASSTRGRSDTQYF
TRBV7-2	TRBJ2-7	CASSLDAAGNSYEQYF
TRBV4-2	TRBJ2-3	CASSRGLAGDTQYF
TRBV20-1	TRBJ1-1	CSARAPGRIDTEAFF
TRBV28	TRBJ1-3	CASSFLLSGNTIYF
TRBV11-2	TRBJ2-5	CASSLERLKETQYF
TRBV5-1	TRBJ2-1	CASRIRSGGDNEQFF
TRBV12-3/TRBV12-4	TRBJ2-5	CASSLRSGRALEETQYF
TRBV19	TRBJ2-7	CASSIWLAASYEQYF
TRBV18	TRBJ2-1	CASSPPSNEQFF
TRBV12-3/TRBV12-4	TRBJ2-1	CASSVGTSGSNEQFF
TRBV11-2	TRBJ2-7	CASSEGTALPYEQYF
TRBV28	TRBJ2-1	CASSPQGLAGDNEQFF
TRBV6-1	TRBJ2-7	CASSYDRAAYEQYF
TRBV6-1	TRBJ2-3	CASRIAGEDTQYF
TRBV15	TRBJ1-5	CATSRDQWGQGTAQLGNQPQHF
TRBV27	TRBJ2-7	CASRPGLGVYEQYF
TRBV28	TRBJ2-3	CASSQTSGFTDTQYF
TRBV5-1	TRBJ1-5	CASSLLERGPQHF
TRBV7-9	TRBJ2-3	CASSRRQGGRQYF
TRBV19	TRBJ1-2	CASSPNGGANGYTF
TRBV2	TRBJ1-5	CASRGTGIRNQPQHF